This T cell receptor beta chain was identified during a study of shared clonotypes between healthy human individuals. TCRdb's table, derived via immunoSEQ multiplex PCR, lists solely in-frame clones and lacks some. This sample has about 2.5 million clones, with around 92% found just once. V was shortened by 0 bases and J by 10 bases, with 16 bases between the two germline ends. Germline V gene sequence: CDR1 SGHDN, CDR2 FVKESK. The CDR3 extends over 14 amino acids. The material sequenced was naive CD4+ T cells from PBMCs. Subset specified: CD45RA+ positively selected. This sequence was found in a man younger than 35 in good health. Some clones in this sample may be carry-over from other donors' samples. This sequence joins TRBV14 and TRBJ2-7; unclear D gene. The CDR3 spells CASSQDRTLRGQYF. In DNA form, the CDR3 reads TGTGCCAGCAGCCAAGACAGGACCCTACGAGGACAGTACTTC.